This T cell receptor (beta chain) was recovered during a study of shared T cell receptors in the human thymus. Sequenced by immunoSEQ multiplex PCR; TCRdb stores in-frame clones only, minus some. The data hold roughly 700,000 clones, with around nine tenths observed a single time. A single count supports this clone. V shed 3 bases and J 5 bases; nucleotides not matched to a gene: 12. Germline-derived CDR1 and CDR2 are LNHDA and SQIVND (reference sequence). The CDR3 runs to 17 residues. A further study also used this sample, focusing on human thymus T cells. That work contributes: The thymus was resected at corrective cardiac surgery. Repertoires sampled from thymus and blood appeared biased in V and J gene usage. Related research found strongly overlapping thymic repertoires in unrelated individuals.

The sequence derives from a boy under two years old with a congenital heart defect. This chain links TRBV19 with TRBJ2-5, with 10 nucleotides matching TRBD2. The specimen sequenced was thymocytes. CDR3 loop: CASSIPAGTSALETQYF. The CDR3 region has the DNA TGTGCCAGTAGTATCCCGGCCGGGACTAGCGCTCTTGAGACCCAGTACTTC. Filled out from reference TRBV19 and TRBJ2-5, the complete variable domain reads DGGITQSPKYLFRKEGQNVTLSCEQNLNHDAMYWYRQDPGQGLRLIYYSQIVNDFQKGDIAEGYSVSREKKESFPLTVTSAQKNPTAFYLCASSIPAGTSALETQYFGPGTRLLVL.